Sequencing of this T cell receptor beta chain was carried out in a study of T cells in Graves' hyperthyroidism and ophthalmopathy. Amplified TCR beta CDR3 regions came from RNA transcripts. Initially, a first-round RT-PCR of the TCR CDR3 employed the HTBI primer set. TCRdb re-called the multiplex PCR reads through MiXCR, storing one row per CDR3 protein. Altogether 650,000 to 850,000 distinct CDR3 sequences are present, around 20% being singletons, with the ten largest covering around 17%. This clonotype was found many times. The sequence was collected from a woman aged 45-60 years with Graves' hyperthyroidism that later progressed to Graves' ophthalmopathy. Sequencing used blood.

Here the CDR3 reads CASSASGQWETQYF. The CDR3 DNA follows: TGTGCCAGCAGCGCATCCGGACAGTGGGAGACCCAGTACTTC. The V and J genes are TRBV7-9 and TRBJ2-5; perhaps TRBD1 as D (6 bases). The germline gives CDR1 SEHNR, CDR2 FQNEAQ (reference sequence). The CDR3 covers 14 residues. V gave up 5 bases and J gave up 5 bases, with 15 bases separating them.